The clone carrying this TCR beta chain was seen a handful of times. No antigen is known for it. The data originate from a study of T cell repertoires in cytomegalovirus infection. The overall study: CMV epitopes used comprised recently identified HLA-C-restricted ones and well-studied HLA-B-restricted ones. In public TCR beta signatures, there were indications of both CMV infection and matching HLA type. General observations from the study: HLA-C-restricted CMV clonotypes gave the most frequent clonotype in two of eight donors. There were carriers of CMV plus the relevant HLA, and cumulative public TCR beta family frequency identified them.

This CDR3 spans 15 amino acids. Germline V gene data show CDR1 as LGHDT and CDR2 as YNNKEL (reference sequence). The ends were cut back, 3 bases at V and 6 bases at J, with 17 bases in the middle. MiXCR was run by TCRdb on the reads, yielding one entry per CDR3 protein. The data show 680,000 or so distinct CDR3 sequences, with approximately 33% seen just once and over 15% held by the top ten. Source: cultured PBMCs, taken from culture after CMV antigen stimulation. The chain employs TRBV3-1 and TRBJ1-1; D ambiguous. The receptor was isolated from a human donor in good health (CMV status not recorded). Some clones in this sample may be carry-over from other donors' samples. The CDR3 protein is CASSQGGRGTAEAFF. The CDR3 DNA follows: TGTGCCAGCAGCCAGGGAGGTAGAGGCACAGCTGAAGCTTTCTTT.